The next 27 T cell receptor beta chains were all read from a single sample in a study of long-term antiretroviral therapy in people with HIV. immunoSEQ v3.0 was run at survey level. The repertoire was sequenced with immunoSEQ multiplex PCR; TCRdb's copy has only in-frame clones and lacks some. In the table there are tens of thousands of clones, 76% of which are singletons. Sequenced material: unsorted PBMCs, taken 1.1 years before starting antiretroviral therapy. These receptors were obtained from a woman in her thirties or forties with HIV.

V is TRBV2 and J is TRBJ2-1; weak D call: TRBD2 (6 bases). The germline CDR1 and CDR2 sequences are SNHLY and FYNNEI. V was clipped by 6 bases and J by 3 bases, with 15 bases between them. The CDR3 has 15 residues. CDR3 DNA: TGTGCCAGCAGCAGGGCTAGCGTCCTCTACAATGAGCAGTTCTTC. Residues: CASSRASVLYNEQFF.

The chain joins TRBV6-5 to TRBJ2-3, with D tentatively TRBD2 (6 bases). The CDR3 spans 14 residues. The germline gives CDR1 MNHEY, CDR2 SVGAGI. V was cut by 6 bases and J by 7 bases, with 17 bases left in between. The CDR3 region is CASSPPGLGNTQYF. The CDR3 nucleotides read TGTGCCAGCAGCCCTCCGGGACTCGGAAATACGCAGTATTTT.

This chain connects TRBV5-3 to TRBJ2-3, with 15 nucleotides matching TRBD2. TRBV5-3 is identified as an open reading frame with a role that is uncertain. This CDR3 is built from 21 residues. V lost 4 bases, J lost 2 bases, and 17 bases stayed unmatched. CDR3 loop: CARSPRTSGRGYWNITDTQYF. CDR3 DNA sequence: TGTGCCAGAAGCCCACGGACTAGCGGGAGGGGATATTGGAATATCACAGATACGCAGTATTTT.

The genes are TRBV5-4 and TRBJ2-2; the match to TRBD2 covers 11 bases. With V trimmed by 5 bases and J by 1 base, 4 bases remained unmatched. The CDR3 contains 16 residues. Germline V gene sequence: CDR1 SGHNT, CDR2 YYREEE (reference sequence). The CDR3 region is CASRPGTSGNTGELFF. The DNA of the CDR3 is TGTGCCAGCAGACCCGGGACTAGCGGGAACACCGGGGAGCTGTTTTTT.

The CDR3 reads CASGGTGLGAGELFF. The CDR3 bases are TGTGCCAGCGGCGGGACAGGGTTGGGTGCCGGGGAGCTGTTTTTT. V is TRBV6-5 and J is TRBJ2-2; 9 bases match TRBD1. V gave up 8 bases and J gave up 6 bases; unmatched junction bases: 10. Germline loops: CDR1 MNHEY, CDR2 SVGAGI. This CDR3 comprises 15 residues.

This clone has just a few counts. CDR3 loop: CASSYLGTGSNQPQHF. The CDR3 region has the DNA TGTGCCAGCAGTTACCTGGGCACGGGAAGCAATCAGCCCCAGCATTTT. This chain links TRBV6-6 with TRBJ1-5; D gene unclear. The V gene lost 2 bases and the J gene lost 1 base, with 12 bases spanning the gap. CDR1 and CDR2 from the germline V gene are MNHNY and SVGAGI (reference sequence). This CDR3 is built from 16 residues.

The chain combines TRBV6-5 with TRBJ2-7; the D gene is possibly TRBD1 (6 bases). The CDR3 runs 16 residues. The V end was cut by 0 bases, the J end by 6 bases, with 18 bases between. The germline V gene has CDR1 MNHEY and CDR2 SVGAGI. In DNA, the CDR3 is TGTGCCAGCAGTTACTCGATCAGGGGCGCATTGGGCGAGCAGTACTTC. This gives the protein CASSYSIRGALGEQYF.

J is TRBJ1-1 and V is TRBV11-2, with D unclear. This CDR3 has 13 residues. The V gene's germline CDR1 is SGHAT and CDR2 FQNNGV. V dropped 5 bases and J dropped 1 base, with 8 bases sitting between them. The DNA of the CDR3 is TGTGCCAGCAGCCTTATCCGGAACACTGAAGCTTTCTTT. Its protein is CASSLIRNTEAFF. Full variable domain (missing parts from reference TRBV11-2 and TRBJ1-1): EAGVAQSPRYKIIEKRQSVAFWCNPISGHATLYWYQQILGQGPKLLIQFQNNGVVDDSQLPKDRFSAERLKGVDSTLKIQPAKLEDSAVYLCASSLIRNTEAFFGQGTRLTVV.

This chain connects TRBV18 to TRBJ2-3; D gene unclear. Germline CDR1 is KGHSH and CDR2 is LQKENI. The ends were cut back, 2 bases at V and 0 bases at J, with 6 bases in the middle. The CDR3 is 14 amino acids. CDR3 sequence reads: CASSPIPSTDTQYF. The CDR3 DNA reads TGTGCCAGCTCACCAATACCCAGCACAGATACGCAGTATTTT. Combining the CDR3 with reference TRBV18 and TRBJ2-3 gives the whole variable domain NAGVMQNPRHLVRRRGQEARLRCSPMKGHSHVYWYRQLPEEGLKFMVYLQKENIIDESGMPKERFSAEFPKEGPSILRIQQVVRGDSAAYFCASSPIPSTDTQYFGPGTRLTVL.

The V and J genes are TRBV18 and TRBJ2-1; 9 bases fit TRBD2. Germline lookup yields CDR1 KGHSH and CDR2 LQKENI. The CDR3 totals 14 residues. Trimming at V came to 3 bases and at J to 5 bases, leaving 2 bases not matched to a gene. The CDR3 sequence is CASSPLAGNNEQFF. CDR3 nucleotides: TGTGCCAGCTCACCTCTAGCGGGGAACAATGAGCAGTTCTTC.

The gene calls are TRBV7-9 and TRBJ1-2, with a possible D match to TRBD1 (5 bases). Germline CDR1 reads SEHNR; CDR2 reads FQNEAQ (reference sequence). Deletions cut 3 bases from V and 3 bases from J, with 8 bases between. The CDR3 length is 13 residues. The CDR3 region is CASSLTGDYGYTF. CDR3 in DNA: TGTGCCAGCAGCTTGACGGGGGACTATGGCTACACCTTC.

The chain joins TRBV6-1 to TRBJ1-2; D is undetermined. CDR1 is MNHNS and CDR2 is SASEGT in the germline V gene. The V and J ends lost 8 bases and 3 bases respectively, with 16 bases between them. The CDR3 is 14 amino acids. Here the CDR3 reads CASEAGITDYGYTF. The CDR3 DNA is TGTGCCAGCGAAGCGGGGATCACGGACTATGGCTACACCTTC.

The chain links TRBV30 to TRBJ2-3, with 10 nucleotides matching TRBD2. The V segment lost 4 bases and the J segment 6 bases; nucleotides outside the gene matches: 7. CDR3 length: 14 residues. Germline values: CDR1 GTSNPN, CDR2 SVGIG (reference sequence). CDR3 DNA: TGTGCCTGGATATTAGCGGGAGGTATGGATACGCAGTATTTT. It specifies CAWILAGGMDTQYF.

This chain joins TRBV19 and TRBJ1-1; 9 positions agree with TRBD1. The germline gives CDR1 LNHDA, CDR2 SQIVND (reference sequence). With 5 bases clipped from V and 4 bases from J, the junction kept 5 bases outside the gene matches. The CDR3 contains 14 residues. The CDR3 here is CASSVTGGGTEAFF. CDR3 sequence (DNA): TGTGCCAGTAGTGTAACAGGGGGCGGCACTGAAGCTTTCTTT.

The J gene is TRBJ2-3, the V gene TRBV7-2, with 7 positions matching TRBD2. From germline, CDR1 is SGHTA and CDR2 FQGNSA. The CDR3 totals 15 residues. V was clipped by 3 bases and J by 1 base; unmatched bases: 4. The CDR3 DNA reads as TGTGCCAGCAGCTTCAGCGGGGACCGCACAGATACGCAGTATTTT. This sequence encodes CASSFSGDRTDTQYF.

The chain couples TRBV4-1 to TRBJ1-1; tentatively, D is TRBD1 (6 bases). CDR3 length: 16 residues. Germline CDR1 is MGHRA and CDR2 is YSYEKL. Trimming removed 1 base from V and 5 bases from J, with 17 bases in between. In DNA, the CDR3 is TGCGCCAGCAGCCAAGGTGCGACAGGAGTGTGGACTGAAGCTTTCTTT. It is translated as CASSQGATGVWTEAFF.

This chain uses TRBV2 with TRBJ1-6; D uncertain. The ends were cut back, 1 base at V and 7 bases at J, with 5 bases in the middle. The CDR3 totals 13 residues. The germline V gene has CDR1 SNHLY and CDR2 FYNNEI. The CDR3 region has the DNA TGTGCCAGCAGTGAAGAGGCAAATTCACCCCTCCACTTT. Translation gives CASSEEANSPLHF.

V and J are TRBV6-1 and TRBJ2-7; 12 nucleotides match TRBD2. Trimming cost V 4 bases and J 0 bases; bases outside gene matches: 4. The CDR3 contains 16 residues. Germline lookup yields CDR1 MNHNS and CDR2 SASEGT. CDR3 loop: CASSGRTSGDSYEQYF. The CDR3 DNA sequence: TGTGCCAGCAGTGGAAGGACTAGCGGGGACTCCTACGAGCAGTACTTC.

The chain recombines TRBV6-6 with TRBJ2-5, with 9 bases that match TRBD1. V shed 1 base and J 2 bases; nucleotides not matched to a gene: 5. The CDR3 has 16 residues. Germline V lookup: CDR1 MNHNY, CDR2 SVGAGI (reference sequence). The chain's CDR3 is CASSYWDRAIQETQYF. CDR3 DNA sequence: TGTGCCAGCAGTTACTGGGACAGGGCTATTCAAGAGACCCAGTACTTC.

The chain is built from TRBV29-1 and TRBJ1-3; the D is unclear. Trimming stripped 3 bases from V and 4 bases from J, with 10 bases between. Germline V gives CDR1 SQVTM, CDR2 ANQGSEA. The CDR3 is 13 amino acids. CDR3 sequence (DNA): TGCAGCGTTGATTCCGGAGCGGGAAACACCATATATTTT. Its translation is CSVDSGAGNTIYF.

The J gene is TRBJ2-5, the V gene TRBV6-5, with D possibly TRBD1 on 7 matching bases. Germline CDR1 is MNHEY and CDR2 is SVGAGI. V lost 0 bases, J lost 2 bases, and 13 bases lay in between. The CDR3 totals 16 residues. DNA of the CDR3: TGTGCCAGCAGTTACTCTTGGAGGGGGCTACAAGAGACCCAGTACTTC. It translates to CASSYSWRGLQETQYF.

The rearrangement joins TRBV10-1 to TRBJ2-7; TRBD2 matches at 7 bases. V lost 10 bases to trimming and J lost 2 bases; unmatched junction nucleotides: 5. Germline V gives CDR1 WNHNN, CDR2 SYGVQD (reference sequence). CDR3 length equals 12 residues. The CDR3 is CAIMGGAYEQYF. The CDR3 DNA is TGCGCCATCATGGGAGGGGCCTACGAGCAGTACTTC.

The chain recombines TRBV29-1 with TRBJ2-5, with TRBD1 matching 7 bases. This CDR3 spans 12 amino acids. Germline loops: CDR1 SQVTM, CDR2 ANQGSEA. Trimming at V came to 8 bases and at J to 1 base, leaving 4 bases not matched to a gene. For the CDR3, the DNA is TGCAGCATCTACAGGGGCCAAGAGACCCAGTACTTC. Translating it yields CSIYRGQETQYF.

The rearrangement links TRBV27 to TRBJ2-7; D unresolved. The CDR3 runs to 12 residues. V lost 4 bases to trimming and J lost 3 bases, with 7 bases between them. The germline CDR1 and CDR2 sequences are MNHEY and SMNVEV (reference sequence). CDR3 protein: CASSSSLYEQYF. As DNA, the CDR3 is TGTGCCAGCAGTTCGTCCCTCTACGAGCAGTACTTC.

The CDR3 DNA follows: TGTGCCAGCAGTTACTTGGCGGGGGTCGCTTACGAGCAGTACTTC. Translation gives CASSYLAGVAYEQYF. The chain joins TRBV6-5 to TRBJ2-7, with 7 bases aligning to TRBD2. CDR1 is MNHEY and CDR2 is SVGAGI in the germline V gene. The length of the CDR3 is 15 residues. V lost 1 base, J lost 4 bases, and 7 bases stayed unmatched.

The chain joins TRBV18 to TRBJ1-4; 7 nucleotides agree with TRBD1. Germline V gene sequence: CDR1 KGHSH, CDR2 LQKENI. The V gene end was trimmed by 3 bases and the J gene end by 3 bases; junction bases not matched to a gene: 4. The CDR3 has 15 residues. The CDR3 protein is CASSPPGQPNEKLFF. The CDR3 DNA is TGTGCCAGCTCACCGCCGGGACAGCCTAATGAAAAACTGTTTTTT. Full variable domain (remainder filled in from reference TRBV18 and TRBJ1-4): NAGVMQNPRHLVRRRGQEARLRCSPMKGHSHVYWYRQLPEEGLKFMVYLQKENIIDESGMPKERFSAEFPKEGPSILRIQQVVRGDSAAYFCASSPPGQPNEKLFFGSGTQLSVL.

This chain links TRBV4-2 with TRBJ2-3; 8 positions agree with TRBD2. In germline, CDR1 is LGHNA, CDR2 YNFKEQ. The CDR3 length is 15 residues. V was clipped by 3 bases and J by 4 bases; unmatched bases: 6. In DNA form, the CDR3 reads TGTGCCAGCAGCCACGGCGGGGGGACCCCAGATACGCAGTATTTT. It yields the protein CASSHGGGTPDTQYF.